These T cell receptor beta chains were read from a single sample in a study of shared clonotypes between healthy human individuals. Using immunoSEQ multiplex PCR, the repertoire was profiled, and TCRdb retains in-frame clones only, with some absent. Of about 590,000 clones listed, roughly 96% are singletons. The sequencing sample was made of naive CD8+ T cells sorted from blood. The receptors originated from a woman in her twenties or thirties in good health. CDR3s include the opening cysteine and the closing phenylalanine or tryptophan. A D gene is named only where the DNA matches it firmly.

D: .
J: TRBJ1-1
V: TRBV19
CDR3: CASSISAGDYGAFF

D: .
J: TRBJ2-1
V: TRBV7-9
CDR3: CASSSSGLYNEQFF

D: TRBD2
J: TRBJ2-7
V: TRBV5-1
CDR3: CASSQSGNSYEQYF

D: TRBD2
J: TRBJ2-1
V: TRBV11-2
CDR3: CASSLDGLAGWLGYEQFF

D: .
J: TRBJ2-7
V: TRBV2
CDR3: CASRLSYEQYF

D: .
J: TRBJ2-7
V: TRBV6-6
CDR3: CASSSGPLLPLYEQYF

D: TRBD2
J: TRBJ2-1
V: TRBV2
CDR3: CASSVSGKQFF

D: .
J: TRBJ2-5
V: TRBV2
CDR3: CASRLSQGLQETQYF

D: .
J: TRBJ2-7
V: TRBV9
CDR3: CASSVAGQHGSGEQYF

D: .
J: TRBJ2-1
V: TRBV4-1
CDR3: CASSQGSTSEQFF

D: TRBD2
J: TRBJ2-1
V: TRBV5-6
CDR3: CASSSGTSGYNEQFF

D: TRBD2
J: TRBJ2-1
V: TRBV29-1
CDR3: CSVGIFREDNEQFF

D: TRBD1
J: TRBJ1-1
V: TRBV11-1
CDR3: CASSLKGGLNTEAFF

D: TRBD1
J: TRBJ1-2
V: TRBV19
CDR3: CASTGTGTRGYTF

D: .
J: TRBJ2-1
V: TRBV4-2
CDR3: CASSSRDYNEQFF

D: .
J: TRBJ1-2
V: TRBV5-1
CDR3: CASSYSSYYGYTF

D: .
J: TRBJ2-2
V: TRBV2
CDR3: CASSEFPGELFF

D: .
J: .
V: TRBV2
CDR3: CASSEGVSVDEQYF

D: .
J: TRBJ2-7
V: TRBV11-2
CDR3: CASLGAGLSAYEQYF

D: .
J: TRBJ1-1
V: TRBV28
CDR3: CASSFALSGTEAFF

D: .
J: TRBJ2-2
V: TRBV2
CDR3: CASSEPTSAGELFF

D: .
J: TRBJ2-7
V: TRBV27
CDR3: CASASGRTYEQYF